Below, 30 T cell receptor beta chains from the same sample are listed, as sequenced in a study of T cells in Graves' hyperthyroidism and ophthalmopathy. Using RNA transcripts as the source, TCR beta CDR3 regions were amplified. First-round RT-PCR targeting the TCR CDR3 was performed with the HTBI primer set. MiXCR, run by TCRdb on the multiplex PCR reads, gives a single entry per CDR3 protein. The sample lists hundreds of thousands of distinct CDR3 sequences, roughly a quarter occurring once. The sequencing input was blood. These receptor sequences come from a woman aged 30 to 39 with Graves' ophthalmopathy.

V and J are TRBV10-1 and TRBJ1-1; no clear D. CDR1 WNHNN and CDR2 SYGVQD come from the germline V gene (reference sequence). Trimming shortened V by 0 bases and J by 4 bases, and 9 bases separated the two germline ends. The CDR3 covers 14 residues. CDR3: CASSESRVGTEAFF. The CDR3 nucleotides are TGCGCCAGCAGTGAGTCGAGGGTAGGCACTGAAGCTTTCTTT.

This clonotype was observed a handful of times. The J gene is TRBJ2-7, the V gene TRBV30; 8 bases are shared with TRBD2. V dropped 2 bases and J dropped 7; count of bases not matched to a gene: 7. Germline CDR1 and CDR2: GTSNPN and SVGIG (reference sequence). The CDR3 covers 13 residues. The CDR3 is CAWSRAGVGEQYF. CDR3 coding DNA: TGTGCCTGGAGTAGAGCGGGAGTGGGAGAGCAGTACTTC.

The J gene is TRBJ2-2, the V gene TRBV2; D is possibly TRBD1 or TRBD2 (5 bases each). This CDR3 spans 13 amino acids. V lost 6 bases and J 4 bases, leaving 9 bases between the germline ends. The germline V gene has CDR1 SNHLY and CDR2 FYNNEI. The CDR3 sequence: CASRRDGTGELFF. CDR3 DNA sequence: TGTGCCAGCAGAAGGGACGGCACCGGGGAGCTGTTTTTT.

V is TRBV11-2 and J is TRBJ1-2; no clear D. V gave up 5 bases and J gave up 6 bases, with 25 bases separating them. This CDR3 comprises 17 residues. Germline V CDR1 and CDR2: SGHAT, FQNNGV. The CDR3 region has the DNA TGTGCCAGCAGCCGTTACTACCCGGGTGGCAGGCCTGATGGCTACACCTTC. The encoded protein is CASSRYYPGGRPDGYTF.

In this sample, this clonotype turned up many times. DNA for the CDR3: TGCAGCGCCGACTACAGGAACACTGAAGCTTTCTTT. Residues: CSADYRNTEAFF. The rearrangement uses TRBV29-1 and TRBJ1-1; D remains unclear. The CDR3 loop spans 12 amino acids. Trimming pared 7 bases from V and 1 base from J, leaving 10 bases between. Per germline, CDR1 SQVTM and CDR2 ANQGSEA.

As for this clonotype: The CDR3 end shows no conserved phenylalanine or tryptophan, and so a read error is likely. The DNA is left out, because the CDR3 cannot be placed on it with certainty; the CDR3 is given as TCRdb lists it. This chain links TRBV27 with TRBJ2-7. Germline loops: CDR1 MNHEY, CDR2 SMNVEV (reference sequence). The CDR3 is 13 residues long, ends included. CDR3 sequence reads: CASSWSGSYEQCY.

The chain combines TRBV28 with TRBJ1-2, with 10 positions matching TRBD1. V lost 4 bases, J lost 4 bases, and 9 bases stayed unmatched. This CDR3 contains 16 residues. From germline, CDR1 is MDHEN and CDR2 SYDVKM. DNA of the CDR3: TGTGCCAGCAGTTCATACTCGGGACAGGGGCCCTATGGCTACACCTTC. Protein product: CASSSYSGQGPYGYTF.

This clonotype was recorded at least ten times. The chain links TRBV12-3 or TRBV12-4 to TRBJ1-1; D is uncertain. V gave up 5 bases and J gave up 10 bases, with 20 bases separating them. This CDR3 has 14 amino acids. CDR3 residues: CASSPTHVRTTAFF. In nucleotides, the CDR3 is TGTGCCAGCAGTCCCACGCATGTTCGAACTACAGCTTTCTTT.

The table lists this clonotype with many counts. This rearrangement joins TRBV27 to TRBJ1-2; 7 bases are a match to TRBD1. Germline V gene lookup returns CDR1 MNHEY and CDR2 SMNVEV (reference sequence). The length of the CDR3 is 14 residues. Trimming cost V 7 bases and J 3 bases; bases outside gene matches: 8. The CDR3 region is CASNPTGRDYGYTF. In DNA form, the CDR3 reads TGTGCCAGCAACCCGACAGGGAGGGACTATGGCTACACCTTC.

This clonotype was counted many times. V usage is TRBV29-1 and J usage is TRBJ2-7, with TRBD1 identical over 9 bases. Per germline, CDR1 SQVTM and CDR2 ANQGSEA. The V gene end was trimmed by 4 bases and the J gene end by 5 bases; junction bases not matched to a gene: 9. There are 14 residues in the CDR3. CDR3 nucleotide sequence: TGCAGCGTTGTAGGACAGGGGCGCCCAAACGAGCAGTACTTC. Its translation is CSVVGQGRPNEQYF.

This clonotype came up many times. The V gene is TRBV28, the J gene TRBJ1-2; maybe TRBD1 (6 bases). V was pared by 5 bases and J by 4 bases, with 14 bases between. The CDR3 extends over 14 amino acids. CDR1 is MDHEN, CDR2 SYDVKM, per germline. CDR3 loop: CASSNAGEGYGYTF. CDR3 nucleotides: TGTGCCAGCAGTAACGCAGGGGAGGGCTATGGCTACACCTTC.

V gene TRBV20-1 combines with J gene TRBJ2-5, with 10 bases aligning to TRBD2. Germline trimming cut 4 bases from V and 6 bases from J; bases unmatched to any gene: 5. There are 13 residues in the CDR3. CDR1 is DFQATT, CDR2 SNEGSKA, per germline (reference sequence). CDR3 coding DNA: TGCAGTGCTAAGAGCGGGGGGGCGAAGACCCAGTACTTC. This gives the protein CSAKSGGAKTQYF.

This clonotype appeared many times. This rearrangement joins TRBV7-2 to TRBJ2-6; D is unresolved. CDR3 length equals 15 residues. Trimming stripped 4 bases from V and 0 bases from J, with 7 bases between. Germline loops: CDR1 SGHTA, CDR2 FQGNSA. The chain's CDR3 is CASSSIFSGANVLTF. The CDR3 coding sequence is TGTGCCAGCAGCTCCATATTCTCTGGGGCCAACGTCCTGACTTTC.

This clonotype was counted ten times or more. J is TRBJ1-5 and V is TRBV6-2 or TRBV6-3; no clear D. CDR3 length equals 13 residues. From germline, CDR1 is MNHEY and CDR2 SVGEGT. V was clipped by 4 bases and J by 1 base, with 5 bases between them. The CDR3 here is CASSLLSNQPQHF. CDR3 DNA: TGTGCCAGCAGTTTGTTAAGCAATCAGCCCCAGCATTTT.

This clonotype has ten or more counts. The chain uses TRBV12-3 or TRBV12-4 and TRBJ1-3; no firm D call. V gave up 6 bases and J gave up 0 bases, with 6 bases separating them. The CDR3 is 13 amino acids. The CDR3 loop is CASRPNSGNTIYF. DNA of the CDR3: TGTGCCAGCAGGCCCAACTCTGGAAACACCATATATTTT.

The chain links TRBV28 to TRBJ2-7; tentative D call: TRBD2 (5 bases). V dropped 6 bases and J dropped 6 bases, with 15 bases sitting between them. This CDR3 spans 13 amino acids. CDR1 and CDR2 (germline): MDHEN, SYDVKM. The CDR3 loop is CASRDSTTTEQYF. As DNA, the CDR3 is TGTGCCAGCAGGGACTCCACTACGACCGAGCAGTACTTC.

This clonotype has a count of ten or more. The genes are TRBV30 and TRBJ2-7; no definite D call. V was clipped by 1 base and J by 4 bases, with 5 bases between them. CDR1 GTSNPN and CDR2 SVGIG come from the germline V gene (reference sequence). The CDR3 length is 11 residues. This CDR3 reads CAWSGDYEQYF. The CDR3 nucleotides read TGTGCCTGGAGTGGAGATTACGAGCAGTACTTC.

Note on this clonotype: Sequence at one end of the junction differs from germline and may be a read error. V usage is TRBV2 and J usage is TRBJ1-2; the match to TRBD1 covers 8 bases. Per the germline V gene, CDR1 is SNHLY and CDR2 is FYNNEI. This CDR3 region has 12 residues. The CDR3 DNA follows: TGTGCCAGCAGTGAAACAGGGGGACGTAAATCATTC. Its translation: CASSETGGRKSF.

The chain links TRBV6-2 or TRBV6-3 to TRBJ1-1; D uncertain. V shed 2 bases and J shed 2 bases, with 9 bases lying between them. The CDR3 consists of 14 residues. Germline CDR1 is MNHEY and CDR2 is SVGEGT. CDR3 loop: CASSYGQQNTEAFF. In DNA, the CDR3 is TGTGCCAGCAGTTACGGGCAGCAAAACACTGAAGCTTTCTTT.

This clonotype was observed many times. The chain joins TRBV30 to TRBJ1-1, with a weak D call TRBD1 (5 bases). The CDR3 runs to 11 residues. Germline lookup yields CDR1 GTSNPN and CDR2 SVGIG (reference sequence). The V and J ends lost 5 bases and 10 bases respectively, with 14 bases between them. CDR3 in DNA: TGTGCCTGGGCGAAGGGGTTGTCAGCTTTCTTT. The encoded protein is CAWAKGLSAFF. Using reference TRBV30 and TRBJ1-1 for the parts outside the CDR3, the full variable domain is SQTIHQWPATLVQPVGSPLSLECTVEGTSNPNLYWYRQAAGRGLQLLFYSVGIGQISSEVPQNLSASRPQDRQFILSSKKLLLSDSGFYLCAWAKGLSAFFGQGTRLTVV.

This clonotype has ten or more counts. The chain links TRBV6-4 to TRBJ1-1; the match to TRBD1 covers 9 bases. With V trimmed by 6 bases and J by 1 base, 15 bases remained unmatched. CDR1 MRHNA and CDR2 SNTAGT come from the germline V gene. The length of the CDR3 is 18 residues. CDR3 amino acids: CASRQDRGEWVSNTEAFF. In DNA, the CDR3 is TGTGCCAGCAGACAGGACAGGGGAGAATGGGTTTCGAACACTGAAGCTTTCTTT.

This clonotype turned up a few times. This could be a read error, since a much larger clone is one nucleotide away. The chain joins TRBV12-3 or TRBV12-4 to TRBJ2-7, with D perhaps TRBD1 (6 bases). The CDR3 consists of 13 residues. Trimming took 4 bases from V and 2 from J, leaving 9 bases between them. CDR3 nucleotides: TGTGCCAGCAGTTCAGGACAGCCCTACGAGCAGTACTTC. Protein product: CASSSGQPYEQYF.

The V gene is TRBV12-3 or TRBV12-4, the J gene TRBJ1-5; D might be TRBD1 (5 bases). The CDR3 totals 14 residues. The V gene lost 5 bases and the J gene lost 6 bases, with 14 bases spanning the gap. CDR3 bases: TGTGCCAGCAGTGGAGACAGTAGCGGTCAGCCCCAGCATTTT. Residues: CASSGDSSGQPQHF.

The rearrangement joins TRBV2 to TRBJ1-1; the D is unclear. The CDR3 covers 11 residues. V lost 8 bases, J lost 11 bases, and 15 bases lay in between. Germline CDR1 SNHLY, CDR2 FYNNEI. The CDR3 loop is CASQAGIGAFF. The CDR3 DNA reads TGTGCCAGCCAGGCGGGAATTGGTGCTTTCTTT.

This clonotype showed up many times. V gene TRBV6-5 combines with J gene TRBJ2-5, with D maybe TRBD2 (6 bases). CDR3 size: 14 residues. Germline V gene sequence: CDR1 MNHEY, CDR2 SVGAGI. The CDR3 sequence is CAKPGRRVGETQYF. In DNA, the CDR3 is TGTGCAAAGCCTGGGCGGAGGGTTGGAGAGACCCAGTACTTC.

This clonotype was recorded at least ten times. The chain is built from TRBV19 and TRBJ2-7; D not certain. The germline gives CDR1 LNHDA, CDR2 SQIVND (reference sequence). The V and J ends lost 11 bases and 0 bases respectively, with 8 bases between them. CDR3 length: 11 amino acids. CDR3 loop: CAARSSYEQYF. CDR3 DNA: TGTGCCGCACGGAGCTCCTACGAGCAGTACTTC.

This clonotype was observed many times. V gene TRBV3-1 combines with J gene TRBJ1-2; D is possibly TRBD1 (5 bases). The CDR3 has 14 amino acids. The germline gives CDR1 LGHDT, CDR2 YNNKEL (reference sequence). V shed 1 base and J shed 8 bases, with 14 bases lying between them. CDR3: CASSQGGELKGYTF. CDR3 in DNA: TGTGCCAGCAGCCAAGGAGGGGAGCTGAAGGGCTACACCTTC. The full variable domain, in which reference TRBV3-1 and TRBJ1-2 provide the parts outside the CDR3, is DTAVSQTPKYLVTQMGNDKSIKCEQNLGHDTMYWYKQDSKKFLKIMFSYNNKELIINETVPNRFSPKSPDKAHLNLHINSLELGDSAVYFCASSQGGELKGYTFGSGTRLTVV.

V and J are TRBV27 and TRBJ1-1; 8 bases map to TRBD1. Trimming removed 0 bases from V and 9 bases from J; junction bases left unmatched: 9. CDR3 length: 15 amino acids. Per germline, CDR1 MNHEY and CDR2 SMNVEV (reference sequence). The CDR3 region is CASSLSGQGAGQAFF. The CDR3 DNA reads TGTGCCAGCAGTTTATCGGGCCAGGGGGCCGGACAAGCTTTCTTT.

The sample holds many counts of this clonotype. The chain carries TRBV20-1 and TRBJ2-2, with TRBD2 matching over 15 bases. This CDR3 comprises 15 residues. Trimming cost V 5 bases and J 9 bases; bases outside gene matches: 7. Germline V gene data show CDR1 as DFQATT and CDR2 as SNEGSKA (reference sequence). The CDR3 DNA follows: TGCAGTGCTGGGACTAGCGGGGGGTGGGAGCGGGAGCTGTTTTTT. Amino acids: CSAGTSGGWERELFF.

This clonotype has ten or more counts. V and J are TRBV27 and TRBJ2-7; D is perhaps TRBD1 (6 bases). The germline V gene encodes CDR1 MNHEY and CDR2 SMNVEV (reference sequence). Trimming removed 8 bases from V and 5 bases from J, with 22 bases in between. This CDR3 is 15 amino acids long. This chain's CDR3 is CASQAMGAGDNEQYF. The CDR3 region has the DNA TGTGCCAGCCAGGCAATGGGGGCAGGGGACAACGAGCAGTACTTC.